This TCR beta chain is from a study of cytomegalovirus exposure and HLA in healthy donors. Details on this clone: As yet, its antigen is unknown.

Findings and limits, study-wide: An analysis was carried out later, and it reportedly showed fewer N-insertions in an Asian-associated ancestry cluster than the 666-donor mean.

V dropped 2 bases and J dropped 6 bases, with 11 bases sitting between them. Germline V CDR1 and CDR2: SGHDN, FVKESK. This CDR3 is built from 13 residues. Primers: 60 Vbeta forward and 13 Jbeta reverse. Profiled with immunoSEQ multiplex PCR; TCRdb holds only in-frame clones, not every one. Found here are about 180,000 clones, around 76% of them singletons; the top ten hold roughly 2.5%. The sample consisted of PBMCs. The source of this sequence is a woman between 25 and 40 years old in good health and CMV-seropositive. V gene TRBV14 combines with J gene TRBJ2-7; D is unresolved. CDR3 bases: TGTGCCAGCAGCCAATTGACAACCGGCGAGCAGTACTTC. Translating it yields CASSQLTTGEQYF.